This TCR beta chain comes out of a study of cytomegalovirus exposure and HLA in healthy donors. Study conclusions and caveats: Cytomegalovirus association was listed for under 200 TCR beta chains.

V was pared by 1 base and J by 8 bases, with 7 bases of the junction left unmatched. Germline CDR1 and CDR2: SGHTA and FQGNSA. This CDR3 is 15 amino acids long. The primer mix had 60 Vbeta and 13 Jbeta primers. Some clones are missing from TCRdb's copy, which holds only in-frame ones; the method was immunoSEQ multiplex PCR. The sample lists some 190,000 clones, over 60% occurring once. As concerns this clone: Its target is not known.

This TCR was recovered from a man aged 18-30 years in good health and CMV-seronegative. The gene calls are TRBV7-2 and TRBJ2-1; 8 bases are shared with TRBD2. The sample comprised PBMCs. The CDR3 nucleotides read TGTGCCAGCAGCTTAGTGGTAGCGGGGACGTATGAGCAGTTCTTC. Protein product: CASSLVVAGTYEQFF.